The following is a T cell receptor beta chain sequence with its context. Per germline, CDR1 SGDLS and CDR2 YYNGEE. With V trimmed by 0 bases and J by 2 bases, 8 bases remained unmatched. The CDR3 extends over 17 amino acids. The data were obtained in a study of T cells in Graves' hyperthyroidism and ophthalmopathy. Template material for amplifying TCR beta CDR3 regions consisted of RNA transcripts. RT-PCR in the first round (using the HTBI primer set) targeted the TCR CDR3. TCRdb itself ran the multiplex PCR reads through MiXCR, one entry per CDR3 protein. Among approximately 400,000 distinct CDR3 sequences listed, around 14% were seen once.

This receptor was obtained from a woman aged 18-29 years with Graves' hyperthyroidism that later progressed to Graves' ophthalmopathy. The source material was blood. V and J are TRBV9 and TRBJ1-3; 7 bases are shared with TRBD1. The CDR3 spells CASSVAGGGYTGNTIYF. Here the CDR3 DNA reads TGTGCCAGCAGCGTAGCTGGAGGGGGCTACACTGGAAACACCATATATTTT.